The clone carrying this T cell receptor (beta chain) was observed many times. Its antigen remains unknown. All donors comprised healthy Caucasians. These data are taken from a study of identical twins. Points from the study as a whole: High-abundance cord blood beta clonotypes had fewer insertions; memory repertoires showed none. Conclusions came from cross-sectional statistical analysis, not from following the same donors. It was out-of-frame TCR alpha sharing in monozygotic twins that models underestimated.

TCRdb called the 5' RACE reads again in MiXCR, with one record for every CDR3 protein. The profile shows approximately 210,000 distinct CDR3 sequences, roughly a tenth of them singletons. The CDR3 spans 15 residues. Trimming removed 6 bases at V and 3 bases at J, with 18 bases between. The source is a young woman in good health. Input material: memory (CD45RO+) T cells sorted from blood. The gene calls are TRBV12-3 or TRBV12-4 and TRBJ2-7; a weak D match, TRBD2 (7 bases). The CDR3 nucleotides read TGTGCCAGCAGCCAAAAGGGGGGGCCGCGCTACGAGCAGTACTTC. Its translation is CASSQKGGPRYEQYF.